Listed below are T cell receptor beta chains from one sample, sequenced in a study of CD8+CD57+ T cells in acquired aplastic anemia. In TCRdb, the reads were re-called with MiXCR into one record per CDR3 protein. Among around 180,000 distinct CDR3 sequences, almost 50% were seen once, and the ten largest hold around 13%. What was sequenced was sorted CD4+, CD8+, or CD8+CD57+ T cells (not recorded which) from PBMCs. These receptors came from a human donor with aplastic anemia. The CDR3 runs from the conserved cysteine through the conserved F or W. Each record gives: V gene, D gene, clone size, J gene, CDR3 protein, CDR3 DNA. The D gene is left open where the match is weak. The size entry is marked missing in some rows and otherwise reads once, few, many or a size class.

>TRBV7-8|NA|NA|TRBJ2-5
CASSSGRFQETQYF
TGTGCCAGCAGCTCTGGCCGGTTCCAAGAGACCCAGTACTTC
>TRBV20-1|NA|many|TRBJ1-4
CSARDGPEKLFF
TGCAGTGCTAGAGATGGGCCCGAAAAACTGTTTTTT
>TRBV10-3|NA|few|TRBJ1-1
CAIRGEGITEAFF
TGTGCCATCAGGGGGGAGGGGATCACTGAAGCTTTCTTT
>TRBV29-1|TRBD2|NA|TRBJ2-3
CSVEVPPGTSGGLTDTQYF
TGCAGCGTTGAAGTTCCCCCGGGTACTAGCGGGGGGCTGACAGATACGCAGTATTTT
>TRBV7-2|NA|NA|TRBJ1-2
CASSLATYGYTF
TGTGCCAGCAGCTTAGCTACATATGGCTACACCTTC
>TRBV19|NA|NA|TRBJ1-3
CASSIPGNTIYF
TGTGCCAGTAGTATCCCGGGAAACACCATATATTTT
>TRBV2|TRBD1|few|TRBJ1-5
CASSEGTGAGQPQHF
TGTGCCAGCAGTGAAGGGACAGGGGCTGGTCAGCCCCAGCATTTT
>TRBV24-1|TRBD1|many|TRBJ1-2
CATSDNTQGKGYTF
TGTGCCACCAGTGACAACACACAGGGGAAGGGCTACACCTTC
>TRBV19|NA|NA|TRBJ1-1
CASSIGANTEAFF
TGTGCCAGTAGTATCGGAGCGAACACTGAAGCTTTCTTT
>TRBV2|NA|NA|TRBJ2-5
CASSNSGTRETQYF
TGTGCCAGCAGTAATTCCGGGACCCGAGAGACCCAGTACTTC
>TRBV10-3|TRBD1|NA|TRBJ1-1
CAISHRGMSTEAFF
TGTGCCATCAGTCACAGGGGGATGAGCACTGAAGCTTTCTTT
>TRBV5-1|TRBD2|many|TRBJ2-1
CASSSKPSGGSYEQFF
TGCGCCAGCAGCTCCAAACCTAGCGGGGGATCGTATGAGCAGTTCTTC
>TRBV20-1|NA|NA|TRBJ2-7
CSARVGGPEQYF
TGCAGTGCTAGAGTTGGGGGCCCCGAGCAGTACTTC
>TRBV4-2|NA|NA|TRBJ2-3
CASSQDSPYAGGQDTQYF
TGTGCCAGCAGCCAAGATTCCCCATACGCTGGGGGTCAAGATACGCAGTATTTT
>TRBV15|NA|NA|TRBJ1-4
CATTSRQVPNEKLFF
TGTGCCACCACATCTCGACAGGTTCCTAATGAAAAACTGTTTTTT
>TRBV30|TRBD1|NA|TRBJ2-7
CAWSRGFPYEQHF
TGTGCCTGGTCCAGGGGGTTTCCCTACGAGCAGCACTTC
>TRBV9|TRBD2|few|TRBJ2-1
CASSARLAGGASPFNSEQFF
TGTGCCAGCAGCGCGCGACTAGCGGGGGGGGCTTCCCCCTTCAATAGTGAGCAGTTCTTC
>TRBV25-1|NA|few|TRBJ1-3
CASNDFGNTIYF
TGTGCCAGCAATGATTTTGGAAACACCATATATTTT
>TRBV12-3/TRBV12-4|NA|many|TRBJ2-2
CASSLPLGPFTGELFF
TGTGCCAGCAGTTTACCCCTGGGACCGTTCACCGGGGAGCTGTTTTTT
>TRBV20-1|NA|NA|TRBJ2-7
CSAVDFPQQYF
TGCAGTGCTGTGGACTTTCCGCAGCAGTACTTC
>TRBV15|NA|NA|TRBJ1-1
CATSRVGNTEAFF
TGTGCCACCAGCAGAGTTGGAAACACTGAAGCTTTCTTT
>TRBV5-6|TRBD1|NA|TRBJ2-5
CASSYRGPETQYF
TGTGCCAGCAGCTACAGGGGGCCGGAGACCCAGTACTTC
>TRBV29-1|TRBD2|NA|TRBJ2-3
CSVLGTSGSPMYF
TGCAGCGTTTTGGGGACTAGCGGGAGTCCCATGTATTTT
>TRBV11-2|TRBD2|NA|TRBJ2-7
CASSLDPGRAGEQYF
TGTGCCAGCAGCTTAGACCCGGGTCGAGCGGGAGAGCAGTACTTC
>TRBV12-3/TRBV12-4|TRBD1|NA|TRBJ1-5
CASSYRDRYSNQPQHF
TGTGCCAGCAGTTACCGGGACAGGTATAGCAATCAGCCCCAGCATTTT
>TRBV10-2|TRBD2|NA|TRBJ2-7
CASKLAGGLRLYEQYF
TGCGCCAGCAAGCTAGCGGGAGGGCTCCGACTCTACGAGCAGTACTTC
>TRBV2|NA|once|TRBJ2-2
CASMGPAQGGGIPGELFF
TGTGCCAGCATGGGCCCCGCGCAGGGAGGTGGGATCCCCGGGGAGCTGTTTTTT
>TRBV29-1|NA|NA|TRBJ2-3
CSVEDTGRGTQYF
TGCAGCGTTGAAGATACGGGGCGCGGGACGCAGTATTTT
>TRBV12-3/TRBV12-4|NA|many|TRBJ1-2
CASSLEFYGYTF
TGTGCCAGCAGTTTAGAATTCTATGGCTACACCTTC
>TRBV20-1|NA|NA|TRBJ2-5
CSATGARETQYF
TGCAGTGCCACGGGGGCCAGGGAGACCCAGTACTTC
>TRBV7-9|NA|NA|TRBJ1-1
CASSLGATEAFF
TGTGCCAGCAGCTTAGGCGCCACCGAAGCTTTCTTT
>TRBV15|NA|NA|TRBJ1-5
CATSRGGISNQPQHF
TGTGCCACCAGCAGAGGTGGGATTAGCAATCAGCCCCAGCATTTT
>TRBV19|TRBD2|NA|TRBJ2-1
CASSSVGLAGHNEQFF
TGTGCCAGTAGTTCGGTGGGGCTAGCGGGACACAATGAGCAGTTCTTC
>TRBV10-2|NA|few|TRBJ1-5
CASRQVTYNQPQHF
TGCGCCAGCAGGCAGGTCACCTACAATCAGCCCCAGCATTTT
>TRBV6-7|TRBD2|NA|TRBJ2-3
CASRRGSFLAGKRDTRYF
TGTGCCAGCAGGCGAGGGTCATTCCTAGCGGGGAAACGAGATACGCGGTATTTT
>TRBV5-6|TRBD1|many|TRBJ1-2
CASSSNRDRGLQTGYGYTF
TGTGCCAGCAGCTCGAACAGAGACAGGGGGCTACAAACAGGCTATGGCTACACCTTC
>TRBV2|TRBD2|NA|TRBJ2-7
CASRPTSGSSYEQYF
TGTGCCAGCAGGCCCACTAGCGGAAGCTCCTACGAGCAGTACTTC
>TRBV10-1|NA|NA|TRBJ2-7
CAIGGEQYF
TGCGCCATTGGGGGGGAGCAGTACTTC
>TRBV5-6|NA|NA|TRBJ1-6
CASSFPGTNNSPLHF
TGTGCCAGCAGCTTCCCCGGGACAAATAATTCACCCCTCCACTTT
>TRBV20-1|TRBD1|NA|TRBJ2-5
CSARGQSWKETQYF
TGCAGTGCCAGGGGACAGTCATGGAAAGAGACCCAGTACTTC
>TRBV4-1|TRBD2|NA|TRBJ2-3
CASSRTGTSGGAGTDTQYF
TGCGCCAGCAGCCGAACCGGGACTAGCGGGGGGGCCGGCACAGATACGCAGTATTTT
>TRBV5-1|NA|many|TRBJ1-6
CASSLSQGSLAPLHF
TGCGCCAGCAGCTTGAGCCAGGGGAGTTTGGCACCCCTCCACTTT
>TRBV3-1|TRBD1|many|TRBJ1-2
CASSQGDRGGYTF
TGTGCCAGCAGCCAAGGGGACAGGGGTGGCTACACCTTC
>TRBV20-1|NA|many|TRBJ2-3
CSARDWGTGRLDTQYF
TGCAGTGCTAGAGATTGGGGAACGGGGCGTTTAGATACGCAGTATTTT
>TRBV6-5|TRBD1|many|TRBJ2-7
CASSYALRQGGNYEQYF
TGTGCCAGCAGTTACGCCCTCAGACAGGGGGGAAACTACGAGCAGTACTTC
>TRBV7-8|NA|few|TRBJ2-1
CASSLEPNEQFF
TGTGCCAGCAGCTTAGAGCCAAATGAGCAGTTCTTC
>TRBV15|NA|NA|TRBJ1-5
CATSRGGDLAYEHF
TGTGCCACCAGCAGAGGAGGGGATTTAGCCTACGAGCATTTT
>TRBV12-3/TRBV12-4|NA|once|TRBJ2-3
CASSLAVGGRTDTQYF
TGTGCCAGCAGTTTAGCGGTTGGGGGCCGCACAGATACGCAGTATTTT
>TRBV6-1|NA|NA|TRBJ1-5
CASSEAQPGLTQPQHF
TGTGCCAGCAGTGAAGCGCAACCAGGGCTCACCCAGCCCCAGCATTTT
>TRBV15|NA|many|TRBJ1-1
CATSIYKAEAFF
TGTGCCACCAGCATCTATAAGGCTGAAGCTTTCTTT
>TRBV20-1|TRBD1|NA|TRBJ1-2
CSATRGTNYGYTF
TGCAGTGCTACCAGGGGGACTAACTATGGCTACACCTTC
>TRBV10-3|TRBD1|once|TRBJ2-5
CAISQTGPKETQYF
TGTGCCATCAGTCAGACAGGGCCCAAAGAGACCCAGTACTTC
>TRBV15|TRBD1|NA|TRBJ2-7
CATSRAGQAYEQYF
TGTGCCACCAGCAGAGCGGGACAGGCCTACGAGCAGTACTTC
>TRBV29-1|TRBD1|NA|TRBJ2-7
CSLGGTGRAYEQYF
TGCAGCTTGGGGGGGACAGGGCGGGCCTACGAGCAGTACTTC